These T cell receptor beta chains were read from a single sample in a study of cytomegalovirus exposure and HLA in healthy donors. TCRdb's table, derived via immunoSEQ multiplex PCR, lists solely in-frame clones and lacks some. The sample has about 110,000 clones; 77% are singletons. The sample comprised PBMCs. The receptors shown here come from a male donor in good health and CMV-seronegative. The CDR3 runs from the conserved cysteine through the conserved F or W. D genes are given only for firm matches. Clone size is given for some rows only: seen once, a few or many times, or a class if the clone is expanded.

TRBV19	NA	TRBJ2-7	NA	TGTGCCAGTAGTACGATGGGGCGGCGCGAGCAGTACTTC	CASSTMGRREQYF
TRBV29-1	TRBD1	TRBJ2-2	NA	TGCAGCGTTGACGGGACAGGGGTCGCCGGGGAGCTGTTTTTT	CSVDGTGVAGELFF
TRBV5-1	NA	TRBJ1-1	once	TGCGCCAGCAGCTTGGTAGGCGGAACTAACACTGAAGCTTTCTTT	CASSLVGGTNTEAFF
TRBV30	TRBD1	TRBJ1-3	NA	TGTGCCACCTCCGGGACAGGGAGCTCTGGAAACACCATATATTTT	CATSGTGSSGNTIYF
TRBV5-4	NA	TRBJ1-2	NA	TGTGCCAGCAGCTTGGACGGCTATGGCTACACCTTC	CASSLDGYGYTF
TRBV5-4	NA	TRBJ2-2	few	TGTGCCAGCAGCCCCCGGGGAGCGACGAACACCGGGGAGCTGTTTTTT	CASSPRGATNTGELFF
TRBV6-5	TRBD1	TRBJ2-7	once	TGTGCCAGCAGTTCAAGACAGGGAATACGCGAGCAGTACTTC	CASSSRQGIREQYF
TRBV19	TRBD2	TRBJ2-1	NA	TGTGCCAGCTTCTACGGAACTAGCGGGAGTTTGGGTGAGCAGTTCTTC	CASFYGTSGSLGEQFF
TRBV27	TRBD1	TRBJ1-2	NA	TGTGCCACCTCGTGGGACAGGGACTACGGCGGCTACACCTTC	CATSWDRDYGGYTF
TRBV5-1	TRBD2	TRBJ2-1	few	TGCGCCAGCAGCTTGACTAGCGGGGCATCCTACAATGAGCAGTTCTTC	CASSLTSGASYNEQFF
TRBV5-1	TRBD2	TRBJ2-5	once	TGCGCCAGCAGCCCCCGAAGGAGCGGGAGAATAGAGACCCAGTACTTC	CASSPRRSGRIETQYF
TRBV5-1	TRBD2	TRBJ2-1	NA	TGCGCCAGCAGCCCTACGACTAGCGGAAATGAGCAGTTCTTC	CASSPTTSGNEQFF
TRBV6-1	TRBD1	TRBJ1-1	NA	TGTGCCAGCAGTGAAATGGGACAGATGAACACTGAAGCTTTCTTT	CASSEMGQMNTEAFF
TRBV9	NA	TRBJ2-5	NA	TGTGCCAGCAGCGTAGATGGGCGTTCCCAAGAGACCCAGTACTTC	CASSVDGRSQETQYF
TRBV14	TRBD2	TRBJ2-7	NA	TGTGCCAGCAGCCACGCCGGACTAGCGGGAGGATGGTACGAGCAGTACTTC	CASSHAGLAGGWYEQYF
TRBV5-5	TRBD1	TRBJ2-2	NA	TGTGCCAGCAGCTTTGCAGGGGGAAGGACCGGGGAGCTGTTTTTT	CASSFAGGRTGELFF
TRBV18	TRBD1	TRBJ2-3	NA	TGTGCCAGCTCACCTATAGGACAGGGCACAGATACGCAGTATTTT	CASSPIGQGTDTQYF
TRBV5-4	TRBD1	TRBJ1-1	once	TGTGCCAGCAGATCGGGTGCAGGGGGGAACACTGAAGCTTTCTTT	CASRSGAGGNTEAFF
TRBV30	TRBD2	TRBJ2-3	once	TGTGCCTGGAGGCCCCCCCGGGGGGGCAACACAGATACGCAGTATTTT	CAWRPPRGGNTDTQYF
TRBV5-1	TRBD1	TRBJ1-2	NA	TGCGCCAGCACCCCGGGACAGGGCGGTTATGGCTACACCTTC	CASTPGQGGYGYTF
TRBV5-1	NA	TRBJ2-7	NA	TGCGCCAGCAGCTTGCTCGGCCACTACTACGAGCAGTACTTC	CASSLLGHYYEQYF
TRBV7-6	NA	TRBJ2-7	NA	TGTGCCAGCACCCCCCCCGGGAGCTCCTACGAGCAGTACTTC	CASTPPGSSYEQYF
TRBV6-1	TRBD1	TRBJ1-1	NA	TGTGCCAGCAGCGGGCAGGGGGCTGTGAACACTGAAGCTTTCTTT	CASSGQGAVNTEAFF
TRBV7-6	NA	TRBJ1-1	NA	TGTGCCAGCAGCTCCCTGGGCGGGGACACTGAAGCTTTCTTT	CASSSLGGDTEAFF
TRBV29-1	NA	TRBJ2-7	NA	TGCAGCGTTGCTTGGACAGCTTCCTACGAGCAGTACTTC	CSVAWTASYEQYF
TRBV6-5	TRBD1	TRBJ1-5	NA	TGTGCCAGCAGCAAGGACAGGGGGCGAAATCAGCCCCAGCATTTT	CASSKDRGRNQPQHF
TRBV11-2	NA	TRBJ1-2	NA	TGTGCCAGCAGCTTATTAAAAGGGGGAGTTGGGTATGGCTACACCTTC	CASSLLKGGVGYGYTF
TRBV27	NA	TRBJ2-1	NA	TGTGCCAGCAGTTTTAGCGCGGGTTCCTACAATGAGCAGTTCTTC	CASSFSAGSYNEQFF
TRBV18	TRBD1	TRBJ1-2	NA	TGTGCCAGCTCACCGGGACAGTCTTATGGCTACACCTTC	CASSPGQSYGYTF
TRBV4-1	TRBD2	TRBJ2-7	NA	TGCGCCAGCAGCGCCCACCTGGGGGGGACTAGCGACGAGCAGTACTTC	CASSAHLGGTSDEQYF
TRBV11-3	TRBD1	TRBJ1-1	NA	TGTGCCAGCAGCTTAGGGACAGGGACTGAAGCTTTCTTT	CASSLGTGTEAFF
TRBV19	NA	TRBJ2-5	once	TGTGCCAGTAGGCTCACAGGAATGGAGACCCAGTACTTC	CASRLTGMETQYF
TRBV7-9	TRBD1	TRBJ2-5	NA	TGTGCCAGCAGCCCGGGACAGGCCGTCGGGACCCAGTACTTC	CASSPGQAVGTQYF
TRBV2	TRBD1	TRBJ1-2	NA	TGTGCCAGCAGCGAAAGGCAGGGGGAATACTATGGCTACACCTTC	CASSERQGEYYGYTF
TRBV10-2	NA	TRBJ1-2	few	TGCGCCAGCAGGAGTACTAACTATGGCTACACCTTC	CASRSTNYGYTF
TRBV18	NA	TRBJ1-1	NA	TGTGCCAGCTCACAAACAGGGAATACGAACACTGAAGCTTTCTTT	CASSQTGNTNTEAFF
TRBV30	TRBD2	TRBJ2-5	NA	TGTGCCTGGAGCCCCACGGGGGGTGCCCAAGAGACCCAGTACTTC	CAWSPTGGAQETQYF
TRBV5-1	TRBD2	TRBJ2-7	NA	TGCGCCAGCAGCTTGGAGCGGGAGAGCTACGAGCAGTACTTC	CASSLERESYEQYF
TRBV23-1	NA	TRBJ1-2	NA	TGCGCCAGCAGTCAATCGGAGGGTAACTATGGCTACACCTTC	CASSQSEGNYGYTF
TRBV7-9	NA	TRBJ2-4	NA	TGTGCCAGCAGCTTCGCGGGTATCCCCTTC	CASSFAGIPF
TRBV9	TRBD1	TRBJ2-3	NA	TGTGCCAGCAGCGTACAAGGGACAGGGGGCACAGATACGCAGTATTTT	CASSVQGTGGTDTQYF